These T cell receptor beta chains were read from a single sample in a study of glioma-infiltrating T cells. TCRdb re-called the multiplex PCR reads with MiXCR, one entry per CDR3 protein. The table records some 180,000 distinct CDR3 sequences, roughly 32% of them present only once. The specimen was glioma tissue, nonneoplastic brain tissue, or PBMCs (not recorded which). The receptors stem from a human donor with low-grade glioma or glioblastoma, undergoing nonglioma brain surgery, or in good health (not recorded which). Both conserved end residues are part of each CDR3. The D gene is left open where the match is weak. Part of the rows lack a size; the others show once, few, many or a class for expanded clones.

D gene: -
J gene: TRBJ1-1
clone size: many
V gene: TRBV6-2/TRBV6-3
CDR3 DNA: TGTGCCAGCAGCGACTACCCCCGAGAAGCTTTCTTT
CDR3 protein: CASSDYPREAFF

D gene: -
J gene: TRBJ1-3
clone size: few
V gene: TRBV11-2
CDR3 DNA: TGTGCCAGCAGCTTAGCTGAGGGGCGAAATGGAAACACCATATATTTT
CDR3 protein: CASSLAEGRNGNTIYF

D gene: -
J gene: TRBJ1-1
clone size: few
V gene: TRBV12-3/TRBV12-4
CDR3 DNA: TGTGCCAGCAGTGAAAATCAGATTGAAGCTTTCTTT
CDR3 protein: CASSENQIEAFF

D gene: TRBD1
J gene: TRBJ2-1
clone size: -
V gene: TRBV20-1
CDR3 DNA: TGCAGTGCTGTAGCGGGACAGGGGAGCGGCAATGAGCAGTTCTTC
CDR3 protein: CSAVAGQGSGNEQFF

D gene: -
J gene: TRBJ2-1
clone size: many
V gene: TRBV2
CDR3 DNA: TGTGCCCACAGGCAGAATGAGCAGTTCTTC
CDR3 protein: CAHRQNEQFF

D gene: TRBD1
J gene: TRBJ2-1
clone size: -
V gene: TRBV6-6
CDR3 DNA: TGTGCCAGCAAGGGGACAGGGGTCAATGAGCAGTTCTTC
CDR3 protein: CASKGTGVNEQFF

D gene: TRBD1
J gene: TRBJ1-1
clone size: -
V gene: TRBV6-4
CDR3 DNA: TGTGCCAGCAGTGACGGACAGGTTTTAACTGAAGCTTTCTTT
CDR3 protein: CASSDGQVLTEAFF

D gene: TRBD1
J gene: TRBJ1-2
clone size: many
V gene: TRBV27
CDR3 DNA: TGTGCCAGCAGTTACAACAGGGGCCCGGGGGGCTACACCTTC
CDR3 protein: CASSYNRGPGGYTF

D gene: -
J gene: TRBJ2-5
clone size: -
V gene: TRBV29-1
CDR3 DNA: TGCAGCGTCCCCTTTCGGGGGATGGGAGAGACCCAGTACTTC
CDR3 protein: CSVPFRGMGETQYF

D gene: -
J gene: TRBJ2-1
clone size: -
V gene: TRBV7-2
CDR3 DNA: TGTGCCAGCAGCTTATCATTCAGTGGTAGCAATGAGCAGTTCTTC
CDR3 protein: CASSLSFSGSNEQFF

D gene: -
J gene: TRBJ1-5
clone size: many
V gene: TRBV3-1
CDR3 DNA: TGTGCCAGCAGCCAAAATGACGGGAGCAATCAGCCCCAGCATTTT
CDR3 protein: CASSQNDGSNQPQHF

D gene: -
J gene: TRBJ2-5
clone size: many
V gene: TRBV27
CDR3 DNA: TGTGCCAGCAGACCCCCCCCAGGGCTGGAAGAGACCCAGTACTTC
CDR3 protein: CASRPPPGLEETQYF

D gene: TRBD2
J gene: TRBJ2-1
clone size: once
V gene: TRBV6-2/TRBV6-3
CDR3 DNA: TGTGCCGACGGGGGCGGGAGGGCCGGAGGGTCCTACAATGAGCAGGTCTTC
CDR3 protein: CADGGGRAGGSYNEQVF

D gene: -
J gene: TRBJ1-1
clone size: -
V gene: TRBV30
CDR3 DNA: TGTGCCTGGAGCAGAGAAGGGGCGCGGAGTTTT
CDR3 protein: CAWSREGARSF

D gene: -
J gene: TRBJ2-5
clone size: -
V gene: TRBV18
CDR3 DNA: TGTGCCAGCTCACCTGGACTGGGGCAAGAGACCCAGTACTTC
CDR3 protein: CASSPGLGQETQYF